Following are 31 T cell receptor beta chains from one sample sequenced in a study of shared clonotypes between healthy human individuals. The table came from immunoSEQ multiplex PCR; TCRdb's copy has only in-frame clones and leaves some out. This sample has under 2,500,000 clones; approximately 94% occur once, and the top ten carry over 0.1%. Sequenced: naive CD4+ T cells sorted from blood. Subset specified: CD45RA+ positively selected. These TCRs come from a man aged 18 to 29 in good health.

The chain is built from TRBV5-1 and TRBJ2-5, with no clear D. The V gene lost 2 bases and the J gene lost 7 bases, with 15 bases spanning the gap. The CDR3 spans 14 residues. The germline V gene has CDR1 SGHRS and CDR2 YFSETQ. CDR3 sequence reads: CASSLEQHLGTQYF. The CDR3 coding sequence is TGCGCCAGCAGCTTAGAACAGCATCTCGGGACCCAGTACTTC. The full variable domain, completed using reference TRBV5-1 and TRBJ2-5, is KAGVTQTPRYLIKTRGQQVTLSCSPISGHRSVSWYQQTPGQGLQFLFEYFSETQRNKGNFPGRFSGRQFSNSRSEMNVSTLELGDSALYLCASSLEQHLGTQYFGPGTRLLVL.

J is TRBJ1-1 and V is TRBV6-5; no firm D call. There are 15 residues in the CDR3. V lost 0 bases, J lost 2 bases, and 10 bases lay in between. The germline CDR1 and CDR2 sequences are MNHEY and SVGAGI. DNA of the CDR3: TGTGCCAGCAGTTACTCTCCCGGGTTTAACACTGAAGCTTTCTTT. Translated: CASSYSPGFNTEAFF.

The chain has TRBV5-6 and TRBJ2-5; D not certain. Germline CDR1 reads SGHDT; CDR2 reads YYEEEE. V shed 5 bases and J shed 1 base, with 15 bases lying between them. The CDR3 is 15 amino acids. The CDR3 nucleotides are TGTGCCAGCAGAGTCCGGGCCCTCAGCCAAGAGACCCAGTACTTC. This sequence encodes CASRVRALSQETQYF.

The genes are TRBV2 and TRBJ2-7, with D perhaps matching TRBD1 (5 bases). There are 12 residues in the CDR3. Per germline, CDR1 SNHLY and CDR2 FYNNEI. V lost 8 bases to trimming and J lost 5 bases, with 13 bases between them. CDR3 loop: CASSTGLHEQYF. In DNA form, the CDR3 reads TGTGCCAGCTCCACAGGATTGCACGAGCAGTACTTC.

This sequence joins TRBV19 and TRBJ2-3; 7 nucleotides line up with TRBD2. This CDR3 comprises 12 residues. Germline V gene sequence: CDR1 LNHDA, CDR2 SQIVND (reference sequence). V lost 10 bases and J lost 3; bases outside the gene matches: 4. In nucleotides, the CDR3 is TGTGCCACCGGGGGGTTTACAGATACGCAGTATTTT. It translates to CATGGFTDTQYF.

J is TRBJ2-7 and V is TRBV12-5, with TRBD1 as a possible D gene (7 bases). This CDR3 has 17 amino acids. V shed 0 bases and J shed 2 bases, with 17 bases lying between them. Germline-derived CDR1 and CDR2 are LGHNT and FRNRAP. CDR3 region: CASGLVKQGGAPYEQYF. CDR3 coding DNA: TGTGCTAGTGGTTTGGTAAAGCAGGGGGGTGCCCCCTACGAGCAGTACTTC.

The chain uses TRBV2 and TRBJ2-5, with TRBD2 matching 12 bases. The germline V gene has CDR1 SNHLY and CDR2 FYNNEI. This CDR3 contains 18 residues. The trim removed 3 bases at V and 0 bases at J, leaving 8 bases unmatched. The CDR3 region is CASSDTSGRTRYQETQYF. The CDR3 DNA sequence: TGTGCCAGCAGTGATACTAGCGGGAGGACCCGGTACCAAGAGACCCAGTACTTC.

Of note for this clone: Other DNA sequences in this specimen translate into the identical CDR3. The chain couples TRBV5-1 to TRBJ2-5; 7 bases align to TRBD2. J lost 2 bases, V lost 3 bases, and 4 bases had no gene match. The CDR3 has 14 amino acids. Per the germline V gene, CDR1 is SGHRS and CDR2 is YFSETQ. CDR3 residues: CASSSAGGQETQYF. The CDR3 DNA reads as TGCGCCAGCAGCTCGGCCGGGGGGCAAGAGACCCAGTACTTC.

This clone appeared once. The V call is TRBV4-3, the J call TRBJ2-7; unclear D gene. V was cut by 1 base and J by 1 base, with 8 bases left in between. Germline CDR1 and CDR2: LGHNA and YSLEER. This CDR3 comprises 14 residues. CDR3 loop: CASSQALRSYEQYF. The CDR3 nucleotides read TGCGCCAGCAGCCAAGCCCTCCGTTCCTACGAGCAGTACTTC.

The CDR3 region has the DNA TGTGCCAGCAGCTTAGATGAGGGGGCTAGCTATGGCTACACCTTC. It codes for CASSLDEGASYGYTF. The chain joins TRBV7-9 to TRBJ1-2, with 7 positions matching TRBD1. CDR3 size: 15 residues. With V trimmed by 1 base and J by 4 bases, 6 bases remained unmatched. From germline, CDR1 is SEHNR and CDR2 FQNEAQ (reference sequence).

The chain is built from TRBV7-9 and TRBJ2-1; 8 bases are a match to TRBD1. CDR3 length equals 15 residues. The junction had 7 bases not matched to a gene; V was cut back by 5 bases and J by 4 bases. The germline V gene has CDR1 SEHNR and CDR2 FQNEAQ (reference sequence). CDR3: CASSPDRASYNEQFF. CDR3 DNA sequence: TGTGCCAGCAGCCCGGACAGGGCTTCGTACAATGAGCAGTTCTTC.

V is TRBV19 and J is TRBJ2-4, with TRBD1 matching over 8 bases. This CDR3 region has 15 residues. Germline V gene lookup returns CDR1 LNHDA and CDR2 SQIVND (reference sequence). Germline trimming cut 2 bases from V and 7 bases from J; bases unmatched to any gene: 7. The CDR3 DNA is TGTGCCAGTAGTATATTGGACAGGGAAGGGAACATTCAGTACTTC. As protein: CASSILDREGNIQYF.

The chain uses TRBV19 and TRBJ2-2; no definite D call. There are 11 residues in the CDR3. V was shortened by 8 bases and J by 8 bases, with 9 bases between the two germline ends. Germline V gene data show CDR1 as LNHDA and CDR2 as SQIVND (reference sequence). The CDR3 loop is CASYLWGELFF. CDR3 nucleotides: TGTGCCAGTTACCTGTGGGGGGAGCTGTTTTTT.

The chain employs TRBV28 and TRBJ1-1; 8 bases fit TRBD1. The CDR3 loop spans 15 amino acids. V lost 3 bases, J lost 5 bases, and 8 bases stayed unmatched. Germline CDR1 reads MDHEN; CDR2 reads SYDVKM. CDR3 loop: CASSLAGGLGTEAFF. CDR3 coding DNA: TGTGCCAGCAGTTTGGCAGGGGGCTTGGGGACTGAAGCTTTCTTT.

V gene TRBV28 combines with J gene TRBJ2-7, with D tentatively TRBD1 or TRBD2 (9 bases each). This CDR3 region has 15 residues. The V end lost 7 bases, the J end lost 2 bases, and 18 bases lay between the germline ends. Per the germline V gene, CDR1 is MDHEN and CDR2 is SYDVKM. CDR3: CASTAGGTGTYEQYF. The CDR3, as DNA: TGTGCCAGCACCGCGGGGGGGACAGGGACCTACGAGCAGTACTTC.

The V and J genes are TRBV5-4 and TRBJ2-7; maybe TRBD2 (5 bases). The length of the CDR3 is 17 residues. CDR1 SGHNT and CDR2 YYREEE come from the germline V gene (reference sequence). V lost 4 bases and J 3 bases, leaving 23 bases between the germline ends. This CDR3 is CASSHSGGVKFRYEQYF. The CDR3 DNA sequence: TGTGCCAGCAGCCACTCCGGAGGTGTTAAATTCCGCTACGAGCAGTACTTC.

The chain links TRBV10-1 to TRBJ2-2; 8 nucleotides agree with TRBD1. Germline V gene sequence: CDR1 WNHNN, CDR2 SYGVQD (reference sequence). The length of the CDR3 is 16 residues. V lost 0 bases, J lost 4 bases, and 4 bases stayed unmatched. The chain's CDR3 is CASSESVTGATGELFF. CDR3 coding DNA: TGCGCCAGCAGTGAGTCCGTGACAGGGGCCACCGGGGAGCTGTTTTTT.

The chain employs TRBV18 and TRBJ2-2; D may be TRBD2 (6 bases). V lost 8 bases and J lost 5, with 12 bases in between. In germline, CDR1 is KGHSH, CDR2 LQKENI. CDR3 length: 13 residues. As DNA, the CDR3 is TGTGCCAGCGGACGGGAGAGGACCGGGGAGCTGTTTTTT. Protein product: CASGRERTGELFF.

This chain connects TRBV5-1 to TRBJ2-7; D might be TRBD1 or TRBD2, each matching 5 bases. CDR1 and CDR2 from the germline V gene are SGHRS and YFSETQ. The V end lost 0 bases, the J end lost 3 bases, and 10 bases lay between the germline ends. The CDR3 length is 14 residues. CDR3 residues: CASSLDGANYEQYF. The DNA of the CDR3 is TGCGCCAGCAGCTTGGACGGGGCAAACTACGAGCAGTACTTC.

In this sample, this clone turned up a few times. J is TRBJ1-2 and V is TRBV11-2, with a possible D match to TRBD1 (6 bases). The V end lost 3 bases, the J end lost 2 bases, and 10 bases lay between the germline ends. Germline CDR1 SGHAT, CDR2 FQNNGV. This CDR3 region has 14 residues. This CDR3 reads CASSFTDSNYGYTF. The CDR3 DNA reads as TGTGCCAGCAGCTTCACGGACAGCAACTATGGCTACACCTTC.

The table lists this clone with a count of one. The chain uses TRBV25-1 and TRBJ2-7, with TRBD1 identical over 9 bases. Trimming cost V 5 bases and J 2 bases; bases outside gene matches: 7. Germline loops: CDR1 MGHDK, CDR2 SYGVNS. This CDR3 contains 15 residues. The CDR3 reads CASSLQGQGAYEQYF. The CDR3 coding sequence is TGTGCCAGCAGTCTACAGGGACAGGGCGCCTACGAGCAGTACTTC.

Note on this clone: Other DNA sequences from this sample encode an identical CDR3 as well. This sequence joins TRBV18 and TRBJ2-5, with D perhaps matching TRBD2 (6 bases). Per the germline V gene, CDR1 is KGHSH and CDR2 is LQKENI. The CDR3 is 14 amino acids. With 1 base removed from V and 5 bases from J, the gap between germline ends came to 11 bases. CDR3: CASSPLGTEETQYF. As DNA, the CDR3 is TGTGCCAGCTCACCACTGGGGACTGAGGAGACCCAGTACTTC.

V and J are TRBV6-5 and TRBJ2-5, with D perhaps matching TRBD1 (5 bases). CDR1 and CDR2 from the germline V gene are MNHEY and SVGAGI. This CDR3 comprises 14 residues. Trimming took off 5 bases at V and 5 bases at J, with 15 bases between the two ends. CDR3 in amino acids: CASSPFGATETQYF. The DNA of the CDR3 is TGTGCCAGCAGTCCATTTGGGGCAACCGAGACCCAGTACTTC.

The chain uses TRBV5-1 and TRBJ2-2; D call uncertain. CDR1 is SGHRS, CDR2 YFSETQ, per germline. The CDR3 runs to 14 residues. The V gene lost 2 bases and the J gene lost 8 bases, with 13 bases spanning the gap. The CDR3 DNA reads TGCGCCAGCAGCTTAACGGACCGTCTGGGGGAGCTGTTTTTT. It codes for CASSLTDRLGELFF.

The V and J genes are TRBV28 and TRBJ1-1; D uncertain. Trimming took 2 bases from V and 5 from J, leaving 9 bases between them. Germline V gene data show CDR1 as MDHEN and CDR2 as SYDVKM. There are 13 residues in the CDR3. CDR3 sequence (DNA): TGTGCCAGCAGTTTACAGGATAATACTGAAGCTTTCTTT. The encoded protein is CASSLQDNTEAFF.

The V call is TRBV4-1, the J call TRBJ2-7; D remains unclear. V lost 4 bases and J 4 bases, leaving 23 bases between the germline ends. Per germline, CDR1 MGHRA and CDR2 YSYEKL. The CDR3 contains 17 residues. This CDR3 reads CASSRSLSAGERYEQYF. The CDR3 nucleotides are TGCGCCAGCAGCCGCTCATTGTCGGCCGGAGAGAGATACGAGCAGTACTTC.

J is TRBJ2-4 and V is TRBV6-1, with D possibly matching TRBD2 (5 bases). The CDR3 is 16 amino acids. CDR1 and CDR2 (germline): MNHNS, SASEGT. The V gene lost 3 bases and the J gene lost 6 bases, with 18 bases spanning the gap. CDR3 in DNA: TGTGCCAGCAGTGATCCCCAAGAGGGAGCGAGAAACATTCAGTACTTC. This translates into CASSDPQEGARNIQYF.

This clone was seen a single time. The J gene is TRBJ2-2, the V gene TRBV5-1; maybe TRBD2 (6 bases). The V gene's germline CDR1 is SGHRS and CDR2 YFSETQ. V lost 6 bases, J lost 5 bases, and 11 bases lay in between. This CDR3 is 13 amino acids long. CDR3 nucleotide sequence: TGCGCCAGCACCCCGCGGGAAACCGGGGAGCTGTTTTTT. This translates into CASTPRETGELFF. Based on the CDR3 plus reference TRBV5-1 and TRBJ2-2, the full variable domain is KAGVTQTPRYLIKTRGQQVTLSCSPISGHRSVSWYQQTPGQGLQFLFEYFSETQRNKGNFPGRFSGRQFSNSRSEMNVSTLELGDSALYLCASTPRETGELFFGEGSRLTVL.

The gene calls are TRBV9 and TRBJ1-5, with 7 nucleotides matching TRBD1. CDR1 and CDR2 (germline): SGDLS, YYNGEE. CDR3 length: 14 residues. V shed 4 bases, J shed 3 bases, and the junction held 4 bases outside the gene matches. The CDR3 DNA follows: TGTGCCAGCAGCCAAGGACAGGCCAATCAGCCCCAGCATTTT. This sequence encodes CASSQGQANQPQHF.

V usage is TRBV5-1 and J usage is TRBJ2-2; TRBD2 agrees at 10 bases. Germline CDR1 SGHRS, CDR2 YFSETQ. This CDR3 is built from 18 residues. Unmatched junction bases numbered 10, after V lost 1 base and J lost 4 bases. The CDR3 bases are TGCGCCAGCAGCTTGTGGGGTAGCGGGGGGCCGAGCACCGGGGAGCTGTTTTTT. This codes for CASSLWGSGGPSTGELFF.

The rearrangement joins TRBV6-6 to TRBJ1-1; D is undetermined. Trimming cost V 7 bases and J 1 base, with 10 bases left between them. Germline V CDR1 and CDR2: MNHNY, SVGAGI (reference sequence). The CDR3 loop spans 13 amino acids. The CDR3 DNA reads as TGTGCCAGCAAATTCGGGGAGAACACTGAAGCTTTCTTT. It translates to CASKFGENTEAFF.